These T cell receptor beta chains were read from a single sample in a study of CD8 T cells in Susac syndrome. TCRdb passed the immunoSEQ multiplex PCR reads through MiXCR, listing each CDR3 protein once. This table holds some 240,000 distinct CDR3 sequences, less than 96% found once. The sample comprised CD4+ T cells from PBMCs. These TCRs come from a human donor with Susac syndrome. CDR3s include the opening cysteine and the closing phenylalanine or tryptophan.

V,J,CDR3
TRBV15,TRBJ2-7,CATSGTGPGEQYF
TRBV20-1,TRBJ2-5,CSARGGQGQETQYF
TRBV24-1,TRBJ2-7,CATSDDSQPRGEQYF
TRBV3-1,TRBJ1-2,CASSQIEQGKNGYTF
TRBV13,TRBJ1-2,CASSLLARQGSGYGYTF
TRBV18,TRBJ2-7,CASSPPMTGGQYEQYF
TRBV30,TRBJ1-1,CASQGPNTEAFF
TRBV20-1,TRBJ2-3,CSASTSRFTDTQYF
TRBV15,TRBJ1-4,CATSSAPRTGANEKLFF
TRBV29-1,TRBJ1-1,CSVDRGRNTEAFF
TRBV28,TRBJ2-4,CASTPGGIQYF
TRBV4-1,TRBJ1-1,CASSQVRGAGTEAFF
TRBV20-1,TRBJ1-5,CSARATRGVRQPQHF
TRBV4-1,TRBJ2-1,CASSQDSIDRVRYNEQFF
TRBV18,TRBJ2-7,CASSPGTSGTAAAYF
TRBV12-3/TRBV12-4,TRBJ2-3,CASSHSGTASTQYF
TRBV15,TRBJ1-2,CATSREYPPGPDGYTF
TRBV12-3/TRBV12-4,TRBJ1-5,CASRPGEISNQPQHF
TRBV10-2,TRBJ2-5,CASSELVMTGETQYF
TRBV3-1,TRBJ2-5,CASSQGLAGREGTQYF
TRBV25-1,TRBJ1-5,CASSDRGRIVQPQHF
TRBV12-5,TRBJ1-4,CASGPGTASKLFF
TRBV29-1,TRBJ1-4,CSVPGGPNEKLFF
TRBV18,TRBJ2-2,CASSPRLATTPGELFF
TRBV29-1,TRBJ2-3,CSVVGLAGDPSTDTQYF
TRBV20-1,TRBJ1-2,CSAGFPGQRNYGYTF
TRBV6-6,TRBJ2-7,CASSFVDEQYF
TRBV3-1,TRBJ1-5,CASSQDVGGGQPQHF
TRBV29-1,TRBJ2-3,CSVEGGRASTDTQYF
TRBV3-1,TRBJ1-2,CASSQGNYGYTF
TRBV14,TRBJ2-5,CASSPYPQGGSETQYF
TRBV5-1,TRBJ2-5,CASSGGRAQETQYF
TRBV29-1,TRBJ1-1,CSVEGRTEAFF
TRBV29-1,TRBJ2-4,CSVQTGALAKNIQYF
TRBV2,TRBJ2-5,CASTVEIHQETQYF
TRBV14,TRBJ2-1,CASSQGVAGVPTSYNEQFF
TRBV4-2,TRBJ2-1,CASSQVERDKILDEQFF
TRBV15,TRBJ2-7,CATSREGIYDEQYF
TRBV5-6,TRBJ2-1,CASSLGGNRGNEQFF
TRBV20-1,TRBJ2-5,CSARPGEETQYF
TRBV7-9,TRBJ1-3,CASSFGTGSGNTIYF